This T cell receptor (beta chain) was retrieved from a study of blood T cell repertoires in COVID-19. At the level of the study: COVID-19 samples, acute and convalescent, were from the United States, Italy and Spain.

As handled by the study authors: Reference gene primer amplification gave estimated nucleated cell counts. Only in-frame clones appear in the TCRdb table, and some are missing; sequencing was by immunoSEQ multiplex PCR. V and J calls and clone size are as listed in that table; D and trimming were resolved from the DNA. The table has about 300,000 clones, approximately 90% seen once. Participants came from 20 to 25 US areas, aged about 18 to 95 years. Cohort 3 recovery required two negative PCRs, clearance, or symptom resolution. Input material: PBMCs or T cells enriched from blood (not recorded which). The sequence came from a man aged 25-45 years who had recovered from COVID-19.

CDR3 nucleotide sequence: TGTGCCAGCAGCGCTTGGGGGACAGGGGGCTACGAGCAGTACTTC. It codes for CASSAWGTGGYEQYF. The genes are TRBV9 and TRBJ2-7; 11 bases map to TRBD1. In germline, CDR1 is SGDLS, CDR2 YYNGEE. The ends lost 3 bases at V and 3 bases at J; junction bases unmatched: 5. The CDR3 covers 15 residues.